Listed below are T cell receptor beta chains from one sample, sequenced in a study of T-cell reconstitution after alpha-beta-depleted transplantation in children. TCRdb reprocessed the PCR reads via MiXCR and lists one record per CDR3 protein. The sample has some 200,000 distinct CDR3 sequences, about 14% seen once. The sample here was PBMCs from the stem cell graft donor, taken from the stem cell graft. These receptors were obtained from a human donor who donated a stem cell graft to a child with acute lymphoblastic leukemia. CDR3s include the opening cysteine and the closing phenylalanine or tryptophan. The D gene is left open where the match is weak. Only some rows state a clone size, as once, few, many or a class for expanded clones.

v_call	j_call	clone_size	d_call	cdr3_nt	cdr3_aa
TRBV11-2	TRBJ2-3	many	NA	TGTGCCAGCAGCTTAGAGGTTGTGAACACAGATACGCAGTATTTT	CASSLEVVNTDTQYF
TRBV12-3/TRBV12-4	TRBJ2-2	many	TRBD1	TGTGCCAGCACCCCACCGGGACAGGGGGGCACCGGGGAGCTGTTTTTT	CASTPPGQGGTGELFF
TRBV19	TRBJ2-5	NA	TRBD2	TGTGCCAGTCAAAGCGGGAGACGAGAGACCCAGTACTTC	CASQSGRRETQYF
TRBV2	TRBJ1-6	NA	NA	TGTGCCAGCAGTGAGAGGGGGGCATCACCCCTCCACTTT	CASSERGASPLHF
TRBV12-3/TRBV12-4	TRBJ2-2	few	TRBD1	TGTGCCAGCAGCCATTCCCGGGACAGGGTGGTGAACGGGGAGCTGTTTTTT	CASSHSRDRVVNGELFF
TRBV5-1	TRBJ2-7	many	TRBD2	TGCGCCAGCAGCCCGTCTAGCGGGGGCTACGAGCAGTACTTC	CASSPSSGGYEQYF
TRBV29-1	TRBJ2-5	NA	TRBD1	TGCAGCGTGCGGGGGACAGGGGTTAAAGGCCTTTACTTC	CSVRGTGVKGLYF
TRBV10-3	TRBJ2-5	NA	NA	TGTGACATCTCCGTTAGACTGGCTCAGAAAACCCAAGAGACCCAGTACTTC	CDISVRLAQKTQETQYF
TRBV5-1	TRBJ2-1	many	NA	TGCGCCAGCAGCTCTCCCGGGTTCTACAATGAGCAGTTCTTC	CASSSPGFYNEQFF
TRBV7-2	TRBJ2-7	many	NA	TGTGCCAGCAGCTTAGAGGCGGGACGTACCTACGAGCAGTACTTC	CASSLEAGRTYEQYF
TRBV4-1	TRBJ2-7	many	NA	TGCGCCAGCAGCTCACCAGGGACATCCACCTACGAGCAGTACTTC	CASSSPGTSTYEQYF
TRBV5-1	TRBJ1-6	many	NA	TGCGCCAGCAGCTCCGGGGACAACACTGATAATTCACCCCTCCACTTT	CASSSGDNTDNSPLHF
TRBV10-3	TRBJ2-3	few	TRBD1	TGTGCCATCAGTGAGGAGGGGGCAGCAGATACGCAGTATTTT	CAISEEGAADTQYF
TRBV7-9	TRBJ2-1	NA	NA	TGTGCCAGCAGCTTAGTTTTATACAATGAGCAGTTCTTC	CASSLVLYNEQFF
TRBV5-1	TRBJ2-7	many	NA	TGCGCCAGCAGCTTGGGGGACGTCTCCTACGAGCAGTACTTC	CASSLGDVSYEQYF
TRBV12-3/TRBV12-4	TRBJ1-5	many	NA	TGTGCCAGCAGTAACAGGGACCATCAGCCCCAGCATTTT	CASSNRDHQPQHF
TRBV5-1	TRBJ1-5	few	NA	TGCGCCAGCAGCCCAGGAGGTTTTAGCAATCAGCCCCAGCATTTT	CASSPGGFSNQPQHF
TRBV12-3/TRBV12-4	TRBJ1-1	many	NA	TGTGCCAGCAGCTCACTGCAGAACACTGAAGCTTTCTTT	CASSSLQNTEAFF
TRBV5-1	TRBJ2-1	many	TRBD1	TGCGCCAGCAGCTTTATTGACAGGGGGTCTTTAAATGAGCAGTTCTTC	CASSFIDRGSLNEQFF
TRBV28	TRBJ2-7	many	NA	TGTGCCAGCAGTTTTTTTGGCGGAGGGACTGTATACGAGCAGTACTTC	CASSFFGGGTVYEQYF
TRBV5-1	TRBJ2-3	many	NA	TGCGCCAGCACCCGGTCCCCGGGGGTTAGCACAGATACGCAGTATTTT	CASTRSPGVSTDTQYF
TRBV12-1	TRBJ2-7	once	NA	TGTGCCATCAGCTTTGGGCACTCCTACGAGCAGTACTTC	CAISFGHSYEQYF
TRBV28	TRBJ2-7	few	NA	TGTGCCAGCTGTGCTACCCAAGACTACGAGCAGTACTTC	CASCATQDYEQYF
TRBV25-1	TRBJ1-5	many	TRBD1	TGTGCCAGCAGTGGGGAGGGGACAGGGCGTCAGCCCCAGCATTTT	CASSGEGTGRQPQHF
TRBV28	TRBJ2-2	many	TRBD2	TGTGCCAGCAGTCCTCTAGCGGGAGGGAATAACGGGGAGCTGTTTTTT	CASSPLAGGNNGELFF
TRBV20-1	TRBJ1-4	many	NA	TGCAGTGCTGCAGGGGCTAATGAAAAACTGTTTTTT	CSAAGANEKLFF
TRBV7-9	TRBJ2-2	once	TRBD2	TGTGCCAGCAGCCTCTCGGCGGGAGGGCAAACCGGGGAGCTGTTTTTT	CASSLSAGGQTGELFF
TRBV7-7	TRBJ2-7	many	NA	TGTGCTAGCAGCTCCGGGACTTCATACGAGCAGTACTTC	CASSSGTSYEQYF
TRBV12-3/TRBV12-4	TRBJ2-5	many	NA	TGTGCCAGCAGGAGAACAGGGTTTACGGAGACCCAGTACTTC	CASRRTGFTETQYF
TRBV5-1	TRBJ2-1	many	TRBD2	TGCGCCAGCAGCTTGGGGACTAGCTACAATGAGCAGTTCTTC	CASSLGTSYNEQFF
TRBV18	TRBJ1-4	many	NA	TGTGCCAGCTCTCCCGGCCGAGGTGAAAAACTGTTTTTT	CASSPGRGEKLFF
TRBV30	TRBJ2-5	NA	NA	TGTGCCTGGAGTCGGGACGACGGGACCCAGTACTTC	CAWSRDDGTQYF
TRBV20-1	TRBJ2-3	many	NA	TGCAGTGCTTCCTGGCGGACCACAGATACGCAGTATTTT	CSASWRTTDTQYF
TRBV5-1	TRBJ2-7	many	TRBD2	TGCGCCAGCAGCCGGGGACTAGCGGGATTGGAGCAGTACTTC	CASSRGLAGLEQYF
TRBV10-1	TRBJ1-2	NA	NA	TGCGCCAGCAGTGAGTCAGTAGGCCGAAGCAGGGGCTACACCTTC	CASSESVGRSRGYTF
TRBV29-1	TRBJ2-7	many	NA	TGCAGCATCCAAAGGAGGGGAATCTACTACGAGCAGTACTTC	CSIQRRGIYYEQYF
TRBV19	TRBJ1-1	few	NA	TGTGCCAGTGGGCCGGAAGCTTTCTTT	CASGPEAFF
TRBV12-3/TRBV12-4	TRBJ2-7	NA	NA	TGTGCCAGCGGTCCCATCATAGGACACGATCCGTGCTTC	CASGPIIGHDPCF
TRBV18	TRBJ2-3	NA	NA	TGTGCCAGCTCACCATCCGGGACCCCAGATACGCAGTATTTT	CASSPSGTPDTQYF
TRBV18	TRBJ1-1	NA	NA	TGTGCCAGCTCAAACAGGGTCCCGAACACTGAAGCTTTCTTT	CASSNRVPNTEAFF
TRBV11-2	TRBJ2-7	many	NA	TGTGCCATCCGGAAGGACCTTGCATCCTACGAGCAGTACTTC	CAIRKDLASYEQYF
TRBV20-1	TRBJ1-5	many	NA	TGCAGTGCTACGACAGTGGATTATAGCAATCAGCCCCAGCATTTT	CSATTVDYSNQPQHF
TRBV5-1	TRBJ1-3	few	NA	TGCGCCAGCAGCTGGGGCCCCTCTGGAAACACCATATATTTT	CASSWGPSGNTIYF
TRBV5-1	TRBJ2-4	many	TRBD1	TGCGCCAGCAGCACCTTCTCCGGACAGGGCCAGTACTTC	CASSTFSGQGQYF
TRBV5-1	TRBJ1-5	many	NA	TGCGCCAGCAGCCGGGGGGGGAATCAGCCCCAGCATTTT	CASSRGGNQPQHF